These 15 T cell receptor beta chains were all obtained from the same sample, sequenced in a study of T-cell memory formation after mild COVID-19. Via MiXCR, TCRdb re-called the 5' RACE reads, giving one row per CDR3 protein. The sample lists over 70,000 distinct CDR3 sequences, about 16% seen once, with about 43% in the top ten. The sample was PBMCs or a T cell subset sorted from them (not recorded which). The receptors derive from a young man who had mild COVID-19 (a few samples of this study predate the infection). Cell type and time point are not known.

This clonotype occurred a few times. This chain connects TRBV12-5 to TRBJ2-1; the D gene is possibly TRBD2 (6 bases). The V end was cut by 0 bases, the J end by 4 bases, with 16 bases between. CDR1 and CDR2 (germline): LGHNT, FRNRAP. There are 17 residues in the CDR3. CDR3 sequence reads: CASGLVLLGAGYNEQFF. In nucleotides, the CDR3 is TGTGCTAGTGGTTTGGTACTCTTAGGCGCGGGGTACAATGAGCAGTTCTTC. The full variable domain, its missing parts supplied by reference TRBV12-5 and TRBJ2-1, is DARVTQTPRHKVTEMGQEVTMRCQPILGHNTVFWYRQTMMQGLELLAYFRNRAPLDDSGMPKDRFSAEMPDATLATLKIQPSEPRDSAVYFCASGLVLLGAGYNEQFFGPGTRLTVL.

The chain couples TRBV29-1 to TRBJ2-1, with D perhaps TRBD1 (6 bases). The CDR3 extends over 16 amino acids. V was trimmed by 7 bases and J by 1 base, leaving 20 bases between them. CDR1 and CDR2 from the germline V gene are SQVTM and ANQGSEA. The CDR3 region has the DNA TGCAGCGGTGAGGGCAGGGGTCTTTGGTCCTACAATGAGCAGTTCTTC. It yields the protein CSGEGRGLWSYNEQFF.

This clonotype has a handful of counts. The CDR3 DNA reads as TGTGCCAGCAGTTACAGTTCACAGGACAGGGACGAGCAGTACGTC. Translating it yields CASSYSSQDRDEQYV. V is TRBV6-2 or TRBV6-3 and J is TRBJ2-7, with 8 bases lining up with TRBD1. Per germline, CDR1 MNHEY and CDR2 SVGEGT. V was clipped by 2 bases and J by 5 bases; unmatched bases: 8. The CDR3 loop spans 15 amino acids.

This clonotype appeared a few times. J is TRBJ2-7 and V is TRBV12-3 or TRBV12-4, with D unclear. Trimming cost V 3 bases and J 1 base, with 4 bases left between them. This CDR3 is 12 amino acids long. CDR3 sequence reads: CASSFGSYEQYV. CDR3 coding DNA: TGTGCCAGCAGTTTTGGTTCCTACGAGCAGTACGTC.

This clonotype was observed a few times. The chain couples TRBV7-2 to TRBJ2-5; TRBD1 might be the D (5 bases). The CDR3 sequence is 14 residues long. The germline V and J ends were trimmed by 5 bases and 7 bases, with 17 bases remaining between them. Germline loops: CDR1 SGHTA, CDR2 FQGNSA. CDR3 protein: CASSTPQAVGTQYF. The CDR3 nucleotides are TGTGCCAGCAGCACACCACAGGCGGTGGGGACCCAGTACTTC.

This clonotype appeared many times. The rearrangement links TRBV12-3 or TRBV12-4 to TRBJ1-2, with D possibly being TRBD1 (5 bases). Trimming removed 5 bases at V and 6 bases at J, with 13 bases between. This CDR3 has 13 residues. The CDR3 coding sequence is TGTGCCAGCAGTCCTGGGGGTGGGCATGGCTACACCTTC. Amino acids: CASSPGGGHGYTF.

The table lists this clonotype with a few counts. This chain joins TRBV7-2 and TRBJ2-2; D is possibly TRBD2 (6 bases). Trimming stripped 3 bases from V and 6 bases from J, with 17 bases between. Germline V gene sequence: CDR1 SGHTA, CDR2 FQGNSA. CDR3 length: 16 amino acids. The CDR3 DNA sequence: TGTGCCAGCAGCTTTTCGTATTGGGACTTGGCCGGGGAGCTGTTTTTT. Translation: CASSFSYWDLAGELFF.

The V call is TRBV19, the J call TRBJ2-7; D gene unclear. The ends were cut back, 3 bases at V and 3 bases at J, with 9 bases in the middle. The CDR3 spans 13 residues. CDR1 is LNHDA and CDR2 is SQIVND in the germline V gene (reference sequence). The CDR3: CASSITVNYEQYF. For the CDR3, the DNA is TGTGCCAGTAGTATCACGGTTAACTACGAGCAGTACTTC.

This clonotype has more than one count but fewer than ten. This sequence joins TRBV9 and TRBJ2-6, with unresolved D. Germline values: CDR1 SGDLS, CDR2 YYNGEE. V was clipped by 1 base and J by 4 bases, with 3 bases between them. CDR3 length equals 13 residues. For the CDR3, the DNA is TGTGCCAGCAGCGTACCGGGGGCCAACGTCCTGACTTTC. As protein: CASSVPGANVLTF.

The chain uses TRBV6-5 and TRBJ2-7; 7 bases line up with TRBD2. Germline V gives CDR1 MNHEY, CDR2 SVGAGI. This CDR3 is built from 14 residues. Germline trimming cut 5 bases from V and 3 bases from J; bases unmatched to any gene: 7. The CDR3 DNA is TGTGCCAGCAGTCAAAACGGGGGGTACTACGAGCAGTACTTC. Encoded protein: CASSQNGGYYEQYF.

The gene calls are TRBV29-1 and TRBJ1-1; D gene ambiguous. This CDR3 region has 13 residues. The germline V gene has CDR1 SQVTM and CDR2 ANQGSEA. Trimming took off 6 bases at V and 3 bases at J, with 14 bases between the two ends. The CDR3 DNA reads TGCAGCGTCTACCCCATCGGCTACACTGAAGCTTTCTTT. This codes for CSVYPIGYTEAFF.

CDR3 sequence reads: CASSSRGARDEQFF. CDR3 DNA sequence: TGTGCCAGCAGCTCAAGGGGGGCGCGGGATGAGCAGTTCTTC. The chain carries TRBV7-6 and TRBJ2-1; perhaps D is TRBD1 or TRBD2 (6 bases each). V was clipped by 4 bases and J by 8 bases, with 15 bases between them. The CDR3 consists of 14 residues. Germline-derived CDR1 and CDR2 are SGHVS and FNYEAQ.

The chain combines TRBV29-1 with TRBJ1-2, with 9 bases matching TRBD1. The ends lost 3 bases at V and 8 bases at J; junction bases unmatched: 7. The CDR3 consists of 13 residues. Germline V CDR1 and CDR2: SQVTM, ANQGSEA. The CDR3 sequence is CSVETGTGSGYTF. The CDR3 coding sequence is TGCAGCGTTGAGACCGGGACAGGGTCGGGCTACACCTTC. Combining the CDR3 with reference TRBV29-1 and TRBJ1-2 gives the whole variable domain SAVISQKPSRDICQRGTSLTIQCQVDSQVTMMFWYRQQPGQSLTLIATANQGSEATYESGFVIDKFPISRPNLTFSTLTVSNMSPEDSSIYLCSVETGTGSGYTFGSGTRLTVV.

This clonotype has a handful of counts. The genes are TRBV12-3 or TRBV12-4 and TRBJ1-1, with D unresolved. Trimming stripped 1 base from V and 3 bases from J, with 6 bases between. The CDR3 is 13 residues long. CDR3 protein: CASSLGWDTEAFF. CDR3 DNA sequence: TGTGCCAGCAGTTTAGGTTGGGACACTGAAGCTTTCTTT.

This clonotype was counted once. The CDR3 coding sequence is TGTGCCAGCAGCTCATCGGGGCAGGGTTCACCCCTCCACTTT. Translation gives CASSSSGQGSPLHF. V gene TRBV7-9 combines with J gene TRBJ1-6, with a tentative D call TRBD1 (5 bases). CDR1 and CDR2 from the germline V gene are SEHNR and FQNEAQ (reference sequence). The CDR3 extends over 14 amino acids. Trimming pared 4 bases from V and 9 bases from J, leaving 13 bases between.